A single sample is the source of the 5 T cell receptor beta chains below, sequenced in a study of CD8 T cells in Susac syndrome. After extraction with the RNeasy kit, about 0.45 to 1 ug of the RNA was reverse transcribed using random hexamers. TCRdb reanalysed the immunoSEQ multiplex PCR reads using MiXCR and keeps one entry per CDR3 protein. The top ten clones hold over 0.1% of a sample with 200,000 to 250,000 distinct CDR3 sequences, more than 85% of them seen once. The sequencing input was CD8+ T cells from PBMCs. The receptors here all came from a human donor with multiple sclerosis.

V gene TRBV6-1 combines with J gene TRBJ1-1, with TRBD1 identical over 10 bases. This CDR3 is built from 13 residues. Germline trimming cut 6 bases from V and 8 bases from J; bases unmatched to any gene: 6. The germline gives CDR1 MNHNS, CDR2 SASEGT. The CDR3 reads CASSQTGGAEAFF. The DNA for the CDR3 is TGTGCCAGCAGCCAGACAGGGGGCGCGGAAGCTTTCTTT.

V gene TRBV21-1 combines with J gene TRBJ2-5. TRBV21-1 is annotated as a pseudogene. The CDR3 totals 15 residues. The CDR3 sequence: CASSKENRYQETQYF. As DNA, the CDR3 is TGTGCCAGCAGCAAAGAAAACAGGTACCAAGAGACCCAGTACTTC.

This chain links TRBV29-1 with TRBJ1-6; 10 nucleotides align to TRBD1. V lost 6 bases, J lost 7 bases, and 3 bases stayed unmatched. CDR1 is SQVTM and CDR2 is ANQGSEA in the germline V gene. The CDR3 extends over 13 amino acids. As DNA, the CDR3 is TGCAGCGTCCGGGACAGGGGAAATTCACCCCTCCACTTT. This translates into CSVRDRGNSPLHF.

The rearrangement joins TRBV4-2 to TRBJ2-7, with D perhaps matching TRBD1 or TRBD2 (6 bases each). Deletions cut 1 base from V and 7 bases from J, with 17 bases between. CDR3 length: 15 amino acids. CDR1 is LGHNA, CDR2 YNFKEQ, per germline. This chain's CDR3 is CASSQVTGAVGEQYF. The CDR3 nucleotides read TGTGCCAGCAGCCAAGTTACGGGGGCGGTCGGTGAGCAGTACTTC.

This clonotype was seen once. The V and J genes are TRBV2 and TRBJ1-2; D uncertain. The V end was cut by 8 bases, the J end by 5 bases, with 21 bases between. CDR1 and CDR2 (germline): SNHLY, FYNNEI. CDR3 length: 15 residues. The CDR3 DNA sequence: TGTGCCAGCGGAGCCATGCTGAGGACCGCTTATGGCTACACCTTC. It codes for CASGAMLRTAYGYTF.